This TCR beta chain was documented in a study of blood T cell repertoires in COVID-19. Measured with immunoSEQ multiplex PCR; TCRdb has only the in-frame clones, and not every one. The table includes 150,000 to 200,000 clones, over 75% detected once. The CDR3 sequence is 11 residues long. Germline V lookup: CDR1 DFQATT, CDR2 SNEGSKA (reference sequence). The germline V and J ends were trimmed by 3 bases and 10 bases, with 10 bases remaining between them. Sample: peripheral blood. The chain employs TRBV20-1 and TRBJ2-1; the D gene is possibly TRBD2 (6 bases). The TCR was taken from a person in their 70s with COVID-19, enrolled during active disease. The CDR3 DNA reads as TGCAGTGCTAGGGGGACTGACGAGCAGTTCTTC. It is translated as CSARGTDEQFF.